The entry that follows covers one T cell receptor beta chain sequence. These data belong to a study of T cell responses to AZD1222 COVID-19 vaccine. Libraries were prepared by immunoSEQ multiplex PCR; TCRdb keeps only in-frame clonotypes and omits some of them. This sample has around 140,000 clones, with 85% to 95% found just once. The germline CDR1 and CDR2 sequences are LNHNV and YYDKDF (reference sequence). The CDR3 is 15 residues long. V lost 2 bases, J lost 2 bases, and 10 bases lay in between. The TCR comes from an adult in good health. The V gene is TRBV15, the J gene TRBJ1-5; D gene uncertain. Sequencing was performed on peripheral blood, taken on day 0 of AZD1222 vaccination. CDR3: CATSRSPDGNQPQHF. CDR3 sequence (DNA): TGTGCCACCAGCAGATCTCCGGACGGCAATCAGCCCCAGCATTTT.